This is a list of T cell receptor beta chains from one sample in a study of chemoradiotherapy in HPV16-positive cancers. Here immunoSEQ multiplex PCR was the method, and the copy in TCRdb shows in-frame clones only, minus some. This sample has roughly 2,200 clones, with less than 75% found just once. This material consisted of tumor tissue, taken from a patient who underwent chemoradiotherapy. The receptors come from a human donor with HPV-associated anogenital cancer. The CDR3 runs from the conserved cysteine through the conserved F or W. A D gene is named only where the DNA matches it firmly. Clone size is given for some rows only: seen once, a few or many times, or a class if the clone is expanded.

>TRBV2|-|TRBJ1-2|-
TGTGCCAGCAGTCCCGCTCGAGGGACACGCAGTCCGTATGGCTACACCTTC
CASSPARGTRSPYGYTF
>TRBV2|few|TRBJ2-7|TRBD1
TGTGCCAGCAGTTTAGGACAGGGGCGGACCTACGAGCAGTACTTC
CASSLGQGRTYEQYF
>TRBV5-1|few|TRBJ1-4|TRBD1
TGCGCCAGCAGCTCCACGCCTGGGACAGGGGGTGAAAAACTGTTTTTT
CASSSTPGTGGEKLFF
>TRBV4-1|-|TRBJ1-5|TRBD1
TGCGCCAGCAGCCAAGGTGACAGGGGGCTTGGTCAGCCCCAGCATTTT
CASSQGDRGLGQPQHF
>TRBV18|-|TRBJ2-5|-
TGTGCCAGCTCACCAAGTATCAGGGGAAGGGAGACCCAGTACTTC
CASSPSIRGRETQYF
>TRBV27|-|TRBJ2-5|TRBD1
TGTGCCAGCAGTTCCCGGGACAGGGGTTTCGGGGCCCAGTACTTC
CASSSRDRGFGAQYF
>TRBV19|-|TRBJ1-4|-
TGTGCCAGTGGCAGGGGCGGCGAGGAAAAACTGTTTTTT
CASGRGGEEKLFF
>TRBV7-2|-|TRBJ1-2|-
TGTGCCAGCAGCCCAGGGAGGACGGAGGGCTACACCTTC
CASSPGRTEGYTF
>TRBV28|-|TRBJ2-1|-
TGTGCCAGCAGTTTCATCGGGGCTGAGCAGTTCTTC
CASSFIGAEQFF
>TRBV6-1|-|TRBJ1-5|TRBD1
TGTGCCAGCAGGGAGACAGGGTCGCATCAGCCCCAGCATTTT
CASRETGSHQPQHF
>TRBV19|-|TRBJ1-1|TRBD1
TGTGCCAGCAGGGAGGGACAGGCGAACACTGAAGCTTTCTTT
CASREGQANTEAFF
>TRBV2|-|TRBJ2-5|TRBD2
TGTGCCAGCAGTGATAGCGGGAGGGTAACAGAGACCCAGTACTTC
CASSDSGRVTETQYF
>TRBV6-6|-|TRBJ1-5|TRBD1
TGTGCCAGCAGTTACAGGGGGCAAATTCAGCCCCAGCATTTT
CASSYRGQIQPQHF
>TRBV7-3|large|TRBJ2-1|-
TGTGCCAGCAGCTCTTTACTAGGTGGGGATGAGCAGTTCTTC
CASSSLLGGDEQFF
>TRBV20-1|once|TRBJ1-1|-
TGCAGTGCGAAGAGTAACACTGAAGCTTTCTTT
CSAKSNTEAFF
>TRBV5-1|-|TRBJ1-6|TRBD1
TGCGCCAGCAGGACCGGGACAGAGAATTCACCCCTCCACTTT
CASRTGTENSPLHF
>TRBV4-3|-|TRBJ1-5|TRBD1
TGCGCCAGCAGCCAAGATTTGGGACAGGGACTCAATCAGCCCCAGCATTTT
CASSQDLGQGLNQPQHF
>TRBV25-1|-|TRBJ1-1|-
TGTGCCAGCAGTGAATCCGCGACAGTCACTGAAGCTTTCTTT
CASSESATVTEAFF
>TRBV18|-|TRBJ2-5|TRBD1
TGTGCCAGCTACAGGGGGCCCCAAGAGACCCAGTACTTC
CASYRGPQETQYF
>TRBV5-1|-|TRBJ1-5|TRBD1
TGCGCCAGCAGCTTAGGACCGGGACAGGGCTCGGGCGGGCAGCCCCAGCATTTT
CASSLGPGQGSGGQPQHF